This T cell receptor beta chain was recorded in a study of T cell repertoires in cytomegalovirus infection. Study-level background: Shared public TCR beta signatures pointed to both CMV infection and a matching HLA type.

The CDR3 consists of 15 residues. With V trimmed by 3 bases and J by 7 bases, 5 bases remained unmatched. Germline values: CDR1 SGHNT, CDR2 YYREEE (reference sequence). Study observations and caveats: Identification of carriers of CMV plus the relevant HLA was performed using cumulative public TCR beta family frequency. What dominated the ex vivo response were HLA-C-restricted CMV-specific TCR beta clonotypes.

As to this clonotype: Antigen: not known.

Using its own MiXCR run on the reads, TCRdb lists one record per CDR3 protein. The repertoire consists of about 360,000 distinct CDR3 sequences, with around 18% occurring once and the leading ten covering around 10%. The TCR was taken from a human donor in good health (CMV status not recorded). Some clones in this sample may be carry-over from other donors' samples. The chain couples TRBV5-4 to TRBJ2-1, with 12 bases that match TRBD2. The sample comprised PBMCs. The CDR3 region is CASSSSGGAKNEQFF. The CDR3 DNA reads as TGTGCCAGCAGCTCTAGCGGGGGGGCCAAGAATGAGCAGTTCTTC.